This TCR beta chain was identified during a study of blood T cells in healthy people across ages. General observations from the study: Across the age range, TCR beta diversity per million T cells fell in a roughly linear way.

Points on this clonotype: As yet, its antigen is unknown.

Sample-barcoded 5' priming and a J-beta primer mix drove a second PCR of about 6 to 11 cycles. MiXCR was run by TCRdb on the 5' RACE reads, yielding one entry per CDR3 protein. Here the sample spans around 690,000 distinct CDR3 sequences, around 54% being singletons. From germline, CDR1 is ENHRY and CDR2 SYGVKD. This CDR3 spans 13 amino acids. V lost 3 bases, J lost 11 bases, and 14 bases lay in between. RNA extraction gave at least 5 micrograms of total RNA per sample. The chain employs TRBV10-3 and TRBJ2-1; D possibly matches TRBD1 or TRBD2 (5 bases each). Material: blood. The clonotype originates from a man between 60 and 75 years old in good health. The CDR3 sequence: CAISDNGTGQQFF. The CDR3 DNA follows: TGTGCCATCAGTGATAATGGGACCGGACAGCAGTTCTTC.